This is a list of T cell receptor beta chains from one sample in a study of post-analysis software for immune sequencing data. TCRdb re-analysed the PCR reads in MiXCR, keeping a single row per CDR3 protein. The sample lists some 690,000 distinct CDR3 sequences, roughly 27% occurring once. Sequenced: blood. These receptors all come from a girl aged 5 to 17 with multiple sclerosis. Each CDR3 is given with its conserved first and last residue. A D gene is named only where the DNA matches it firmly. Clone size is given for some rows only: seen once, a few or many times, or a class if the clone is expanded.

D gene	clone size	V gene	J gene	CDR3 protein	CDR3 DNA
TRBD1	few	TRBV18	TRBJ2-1	CASTRDRGSNEQFF	TGTGCCAGCACCCGGGACAGGGGCAGCAATGAGCAGTTCTTC
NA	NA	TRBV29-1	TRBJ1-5	CSVSGARGQPQHF	TGCAGCGTCTCGGGGGCAAGGGGTCAGCCCCAGCATTTT
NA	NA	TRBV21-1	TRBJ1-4	CASSKVGDRALTNEKLFF	TGTGCCAGCAGCAAGGTCGGGGACAGAGCTCTAACTAATGAAAAACTGTTTTTT
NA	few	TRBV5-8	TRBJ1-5	CASSLAQINQPQHF	TGTGCCAGCAGCTTGGCACAGATAAATCAGCCCCAGCATTTT
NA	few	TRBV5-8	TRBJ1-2	CASSLGGYTF	TGTGCCAGCAGCTTGGGTGGCTACACCTTC
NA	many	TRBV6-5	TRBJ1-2	CASSPDVNYGYTF	TGTGCCAGCAGCCCCGACGTGAACTATGGCTACACCTTC
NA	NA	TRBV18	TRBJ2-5	CASSPTRRAQETQYF	TGTGCCAGCTCACCCACTAGGAGGGCCCAAGAGACCCAGTACTTC
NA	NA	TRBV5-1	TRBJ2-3	CASSPPGSLDTQYF	TGCGCCAGCAGCCCCCCCGGGAGCTTGGATACGCAGTATTTT
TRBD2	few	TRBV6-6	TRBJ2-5	CASNRGVQETQYF	TGTGCCAGCAACCGGGGGGTCCAAGAGACCCAGTACTTC
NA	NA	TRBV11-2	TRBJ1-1	CANSRARNTEAFF	TGTGCCAACTCGCGTGCACGGAACACTGAAGCTTTCTTT
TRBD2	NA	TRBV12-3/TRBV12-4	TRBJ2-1	CASSYSGGATNEQFF	TGTGCCAGCAGTTATAGCGGGGGGGCCACGAATGAGCAGTTCTTC
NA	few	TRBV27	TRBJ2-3	CASSLRGRGDTQYF	TGTGCCAGCAGTTTGAGGGGGCGGGGAGATACGCAGTATTTT
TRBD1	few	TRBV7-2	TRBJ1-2	CASSQQGQPIYGYTF	TGTGCCAGCAGCCAGCAGGGACAGCCTATATATGGCTACACCTTC
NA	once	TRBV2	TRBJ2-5	CASSEKEGAKSGGQETQYF	TGTGCCAGCAGTGAAAAGGAGGGGGCGAAATCCGGAGGCCAAGAGACCCAGTACTTC
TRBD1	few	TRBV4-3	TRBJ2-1	CASSQFRTGGDLASSFSYNEQFF	TGCGCCAGCAGCCAATTCCGGACAGGGGGGGACCTAGCGTCTTCCTTCTCCTACAATGAGCAGTTCTTC
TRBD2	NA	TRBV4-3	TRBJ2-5	CASSQALSGSETQYF	TGCGCCAGCAGCCAGGCGCTTAGCGGGTCGGAGACCCAGTACTTC
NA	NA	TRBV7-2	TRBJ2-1	CASSSHGARAHEQFF	TGTGCCAGCAGCTCACACGGAGCCAGGGCCCATGAGCAGTTCTTC
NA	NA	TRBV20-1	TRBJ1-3	CSARDRSLLTGGNTIYF	TGCAGTGCTAGGGATCGGAGCTTACTGACTGGGGGAAACACCATATATTTT
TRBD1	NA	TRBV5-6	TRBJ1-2	CASSSARQGNYGYTF	TGTGCCAGCAGCTCCGCCCGACAGGGCAACTATGGCTACACCTTC
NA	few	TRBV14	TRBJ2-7	CASSQVVSYEQYF	TGTGCCAGCAGCCAAGTCGTCTCCTACGAGCAGTACTTC
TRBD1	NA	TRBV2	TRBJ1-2	CASSERTGWDGYTF	TGTGCCAGCAGTGAAAGGACAGGATGGGATGGCTACACCTTC
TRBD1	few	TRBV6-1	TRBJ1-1	CASRSGQGVVAFF	TGTGCCAGCAGATCCGGACAGGGGGTCGTCGCTTTCTTT
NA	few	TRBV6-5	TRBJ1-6	CASSYSHQPRLNNSPLHF	TGTGCCAGCAGTTATTCCCATCAGCCTCGGCTCAATAATTCACCCCTCCACTTT
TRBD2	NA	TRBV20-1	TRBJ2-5	CSARDLRGGPRETQYF	TGCAGTGCTAGAGATCTCCGCGGGGGGCCTCGGGAGACCCAGTACTTC
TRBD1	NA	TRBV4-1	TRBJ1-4	CASSQVRGQANEKLFF	TGCGCCAGCAGCCAAGTCCGCGGACAGGCTAATGAAAAACTGTTTTTT
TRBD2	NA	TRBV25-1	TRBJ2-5	CACGPRLAGQETQYF	TGTGCCTGCGGGCCCCGACTAGCGGGCCAAGAGACCCAGTACTTC
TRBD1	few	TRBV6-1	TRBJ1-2	CASSLGQGISYTF	TGTGCCAGCAGTTTGGGACAGGGAATTAGCTACACCTTC
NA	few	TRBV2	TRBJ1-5	CASSDGRNQPQHF	TGTGCCAGCAGTGACGGCCGCAATCAGCCCCAGCATTTT
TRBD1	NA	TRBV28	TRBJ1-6	CASRADRAPLHF	TGTGCCAGCAGAGCAGACAGGGCGCCCCTCCACTTT
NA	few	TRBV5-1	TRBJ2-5	CASSLAGTTETQYF	TGCGCCAGCAGCTTGGCAGGGACAACTGAGACCCAGTACTTC
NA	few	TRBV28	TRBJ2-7	CASSPHRVGSYEQYF	TGTGCCAGCAGCCCGCACAGGGTCGGAAGTTACGAGCAGTACTTC
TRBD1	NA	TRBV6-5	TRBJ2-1	CASSSGQGFYNEQFF	TGTGCCAGCAGCTCTGGACAGGGGTTCTACAATGAGCAGTTCTTC
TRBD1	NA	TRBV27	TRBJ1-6	CASSLGEQGPNLALHF	TGTGCCAGCAGCCTCGGGGAACAGGGGCCCAATTTGGCCCTCCACTTT
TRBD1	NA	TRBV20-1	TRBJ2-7	CSAPTAGQGAEEQYF	TGCAGTGCTCCCACAGCGGGACAGGGGGCAGAGGAGCAGTACTTC
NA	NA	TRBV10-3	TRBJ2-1	CAISESVGGVNEQFF	TGTGCCATCAGTGAGTCGGTTGGGGGTGTCAATGAGCAGTTCTTC
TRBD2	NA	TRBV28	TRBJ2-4	CASSLSGGRAKNIQYF	TGTGCCAGCAGTCTTAGCGGGGGCCGAGCCAAAAACATTCAGTACTTC
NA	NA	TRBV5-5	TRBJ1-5	CASSLRDNNQPQHF	TGTGCCAGCAGCTTGAGGGACAACAATCAGCCCCAGCATTTT
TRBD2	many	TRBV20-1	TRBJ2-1	CSARGLAGGLGNEQFF	TGCAGTGCTAGAGGGCTAGCGGGAGGGCTGGGCAATGAGCAGTTCTTC
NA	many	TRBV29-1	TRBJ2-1	CSAQELSVGWQFF	TGCAGCGCCCAGGAACTATCCGTCGGGTGGCAGTTCTTC
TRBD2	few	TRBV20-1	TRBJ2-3	CSGGLAGTDTQYF	TGCAGTGGGGGACTAGCGGGCACAGATACGCAGTATTTT
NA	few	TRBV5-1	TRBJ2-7	CASSSGGSGEQYF	TGCGCCAGCAGCTCCGGAGGGTCCGGCGAGCAGTACTTC
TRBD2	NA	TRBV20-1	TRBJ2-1	CSARGTSGSSYNEQFF	TGCAGTGCTAGAGGGACTAGCGGGAGCTCCTACAATGAGCAGTTCTTC
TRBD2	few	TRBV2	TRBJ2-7	CASRRLAGLSSYEQYF	TGTGCCAGCAGACGACTAGCGGGGCTGAGCTCCTACGAGCAGTACTTC